The T cell receptor beta chain described here comes from a study of CD8 T cells in ankylosing spondylitis. This clonotype was seen a few times. Its antigen is unidentified. Notes on the study in general: Clones linked to disease were reported to show significant enrichment in matched ankylosing spondylitis synovial fluid. In ankylosing spondylitis blood, a motif of roughly 8 highly homologous TCR beta variants appeared characteristic.

TCRdb reanalysed the 5' RACE reads using MiXCR and keeps one entry per CDR3 protein. The table lists under 850,000 distinct CDR3 sequences, under 20% of them singletons. The sequencing sample was made of blood, either unsorted or a sorted T cell fraction (not recorded which). The receptor comes from a male donor with ankylosing spondylitis.

Written as DNA, the CDR3 is TGTGCCAGCAGTGAAGCGCGGGGTAAAGGTGAAAAACTGTTTTTT. Protein product: CASSEARGKGEKLFF. The rearrangement links TRBV6-1 to TRBJ1-4; D gene unclear. Trimming cost V 0 bases and J 7 bases, with 12 bases left between them. This CDR3 has 15 residues. From germline, CDR1 is MNHNS and CDR2 SASEGT.